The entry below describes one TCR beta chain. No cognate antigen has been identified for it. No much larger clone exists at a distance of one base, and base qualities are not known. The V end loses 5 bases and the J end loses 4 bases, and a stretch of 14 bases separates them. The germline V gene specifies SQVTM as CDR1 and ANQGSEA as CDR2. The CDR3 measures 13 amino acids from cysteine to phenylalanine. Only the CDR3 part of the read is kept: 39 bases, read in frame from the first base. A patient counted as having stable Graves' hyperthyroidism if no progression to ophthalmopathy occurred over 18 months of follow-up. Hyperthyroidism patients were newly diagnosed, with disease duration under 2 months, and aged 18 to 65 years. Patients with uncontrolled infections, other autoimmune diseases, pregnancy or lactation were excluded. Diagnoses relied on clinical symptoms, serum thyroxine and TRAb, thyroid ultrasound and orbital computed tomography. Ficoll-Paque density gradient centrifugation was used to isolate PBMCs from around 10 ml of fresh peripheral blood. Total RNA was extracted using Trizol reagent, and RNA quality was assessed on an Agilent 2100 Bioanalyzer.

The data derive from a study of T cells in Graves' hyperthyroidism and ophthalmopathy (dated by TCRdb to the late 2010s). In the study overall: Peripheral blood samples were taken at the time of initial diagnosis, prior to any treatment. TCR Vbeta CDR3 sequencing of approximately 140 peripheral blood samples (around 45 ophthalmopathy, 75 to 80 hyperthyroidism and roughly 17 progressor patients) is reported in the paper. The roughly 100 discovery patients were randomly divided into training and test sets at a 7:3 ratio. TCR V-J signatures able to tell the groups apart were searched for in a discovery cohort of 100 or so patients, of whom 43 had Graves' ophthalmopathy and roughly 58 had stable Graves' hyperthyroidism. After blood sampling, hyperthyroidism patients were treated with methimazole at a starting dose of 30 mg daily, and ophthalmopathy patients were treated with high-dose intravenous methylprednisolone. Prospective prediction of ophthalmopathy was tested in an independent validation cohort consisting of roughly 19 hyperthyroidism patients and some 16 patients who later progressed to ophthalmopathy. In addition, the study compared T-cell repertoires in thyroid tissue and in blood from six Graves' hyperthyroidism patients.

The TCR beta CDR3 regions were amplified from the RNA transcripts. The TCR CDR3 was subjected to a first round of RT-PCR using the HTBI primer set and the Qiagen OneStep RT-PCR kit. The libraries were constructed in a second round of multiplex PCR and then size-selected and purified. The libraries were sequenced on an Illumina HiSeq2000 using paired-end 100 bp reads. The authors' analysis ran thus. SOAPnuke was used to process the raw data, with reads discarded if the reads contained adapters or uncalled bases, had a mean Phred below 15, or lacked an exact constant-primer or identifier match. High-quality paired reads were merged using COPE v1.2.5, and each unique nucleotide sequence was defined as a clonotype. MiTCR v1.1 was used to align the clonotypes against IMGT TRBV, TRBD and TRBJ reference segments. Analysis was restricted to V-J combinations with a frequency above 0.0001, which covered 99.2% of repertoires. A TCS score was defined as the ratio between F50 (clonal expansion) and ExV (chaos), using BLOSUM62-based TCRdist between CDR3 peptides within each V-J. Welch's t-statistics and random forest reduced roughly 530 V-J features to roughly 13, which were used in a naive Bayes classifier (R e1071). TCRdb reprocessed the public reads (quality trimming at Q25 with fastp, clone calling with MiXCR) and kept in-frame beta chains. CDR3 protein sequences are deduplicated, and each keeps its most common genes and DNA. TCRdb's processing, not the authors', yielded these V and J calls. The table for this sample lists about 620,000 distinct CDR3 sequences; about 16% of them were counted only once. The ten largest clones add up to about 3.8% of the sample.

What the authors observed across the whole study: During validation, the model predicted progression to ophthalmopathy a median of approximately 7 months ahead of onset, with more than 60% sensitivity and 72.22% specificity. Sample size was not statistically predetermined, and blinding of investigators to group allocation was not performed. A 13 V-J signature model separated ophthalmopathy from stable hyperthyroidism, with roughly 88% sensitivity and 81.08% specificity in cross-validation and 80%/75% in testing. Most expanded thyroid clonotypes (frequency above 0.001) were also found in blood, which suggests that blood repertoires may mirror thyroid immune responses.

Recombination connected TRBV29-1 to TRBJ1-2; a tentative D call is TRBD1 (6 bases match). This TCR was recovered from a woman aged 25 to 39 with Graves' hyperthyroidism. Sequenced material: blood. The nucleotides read TGCAGCGTTCCCCGGACAGACTTCTATGGCTACACCTTC. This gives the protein CSVPRTDFYGYTF.